This passage covers 12 T cell receptor beta chains from one sample sequenced in a study of blood T cell repertoires in COVID-19. Only in-frame clones appear in the TCRdb table, and some are missing; sequencing was by immunoSEQ multiplex PCR. The table shows about 210,000 clones, with approximately 86% occurring only once. Sequenced material: PBMCs or T cells enriched from blood (not recorded which). Receptors originate from a woman in her thirties or forties with acute COVID-19.

The gene calls are TRBV28 and TRBJ2-7; D remains unclear. CDR3 size: 12 residues. Trimming cost V 1 base and J 4 bases, with 5 bases left between them. Germline CDR1 is MDHEN and CDR2 is SYDVKM. The DNA for the CDR3 is TGTGCCAGCAGTTTATCGAGATACGAGCAGTACTTC. This gives the protein CASSLSRYEQYF.

As to this clone: The sample has other DNA sequences that encode this CDR3 too. V usage is TRBV7-2 and J usage is TRBJ2-5; D remains unclear. This CDR3 spans 13 amino acids. Trimming pared 1 base from V and 2 bases from J, leaving 5 bases between. Germline V lookup: CDR1 SGHTA, CDR2 FQGNSA. The CDR3 DNA sequence: TGTGCCAGCAGCTTAGGACTTCAAGAGACCCAGTACTTC. Translation: CASSLGLQETQYF.

The V call is TRBV9, the J call TRBJ2-3; D gene unclear. CDR3 size: 11 residues. The germline gives CDR1 SGDLS, CDR2 YYNGEE. Trimming stripped 7 bases from V and 4 bases from J, with 7 bases between. The CDR3 sequence is CASAIADTQYF. For the CDR3, the DNA is TGTGCCAGCGCGATAGCAGATACGCAGTATTTT.

The genes are TRBV28 and TRBJ2-7; 8 bases match TRBD2. The CDR3 has 16 amino acids. Germline V CDR1 and CDR2: MDHEN, SYDVKM. Losses at the gene ends were 7 bases for V and 0 bases for J; bases not matched to a gene: 11. The CDR3 sequence: CASTLGGRPYSYEQYF. Here the CDR3 DNA reads TGTGCCAGCACCCTTGGCGGGAGGCCCTACTCCTACGAGCAGTACTTC.

J is TRBJ1-6 and V is TRBV29-1; D not certain. The ends were cut back, 5 bases at V and 5 bases at J, with 10 bases in the middle. The CDR3 consists of 13 residues. CDR1 is SQVTM, CDR2 ANQGSEA, per germline. CDR3 nucleotides: TGCAGCGTTCGGAGGGAAAATAATTCACCCCTCCACTTT. Translated, it gives CSVRRENNSPLHF.

The chain combines TRBV2 with TRBJ2-6; the match to TRBD2 covers 7 bases. V shed 6 bases and J 1 base; nucleotides not matched to a gene: 9. Germline V gene data show CDR1 as SNHLY and CDR2 as FYNNEI. There are 17 residues in the CDR3. CDR3 loop: CASRGGTPRSGANVLTF. CDR3 in DNA: TGTGCCAGCAGGGGGGGGACTCCCAGGTCTGGGGCCAACGTCCTGACTTTC.

The chain combines TRBV7-7 with TRBJ1-2; a weak D match, TRBD1 (6 bases). Per the germline V gene, CDR1 is SSHAT and CDR2 is FNYEAQ (reference sequence). This CDR3 has 16 amino acids. Trimming stripped 4 bases from V and 0 bases from J, with 15 bases between. The CDR3 DNA reads TGTGCCAGCAGCTCATCAGGGACACTCGCTAACTATGGCTACACCTTC. This sequence encodes CASSSSGTLANYGYTF.

This chain joins TRBV2 and TRBJ2-7, with D perhaps TRBD2 (6 bases). Germline values: CDR1 SNHLY, CDR2 FYNNEI. The CDR3 extends over 15 amino acids. Trimming pared 5 bases from V and 1 base from J, leaving 15 bases between. CDR3 amino acids: CASSYRDFPSYEQYF. DNA of the CDR3: TGTGCCAGCAGTTACCGGGACTTTCCTTCCTACGAGCAGTACTTC.

The chain's CDR3 is CASSSPGTSGRAGGELFF. DNA of the CDR3: TGTGCCAGCAGTTCCCCCGGGACTAGCGGGAGGGCAGGAGGGGAGCTGTTTTTT. The rearrangement links TRBV27 to TRBJ2-2, with TRBD2 matching over 16 bases. The V gene's germline CDR1 is MNHEY and CDR2 SMNVEV (reference sequence). The V gene end was trimmed by 4 bases and the J gene end by 8 bases; junction bases not matched to a gene: 10. This CDR3 is built from 18 residues.

The chain carries TRBV7-9 and TRBJ2-3; the match to TRBD1 covers 9 bases. Germline CDR1 and CDR2: SEHNR and FQNEAQ (reference sequence). The CDR3 covers 16 residues. J was trimmed by 5 bases and V by 5 bases; bases with no gene match: 11. The CDR3 protein is CASSTHRGRVLDTQYF. The CDR3 region has the DNA TGTGCCAGCAGCACCCACAGGGGGCGCGTTTTAGATACGCAGTATTTT. The full variable domain, its missing parts supplied by reference TRBV7-9 and TRBJ2-3, is DTGVSQNPRHKITKRGQNVTFRCDPISEHNRLYWYRQTLGQGPEFLTYFQNEAQLEKSRLLSDRFSAERPKGSFSTLEIQRTEQGDSAMYLCASSTHRGRVLDTQYFGPGTRLTVL.

This clone has only a few counts. The chain uses TRBV10-3 and TRBJ1-6; possibly TRBD1 for D (6 bases). V was clipped by 3 bases and J by 9 bases, with 12 bases between them. The CDR3 covers 14 residues. Germline assignment: CDR1 ENHRY and CDR2 SYGVKD. CDR3 coding DNA: TGTGCCATCAGTGAACGACAGGCCGGTTCACCCCTCCACTTT. Protein sequence: CAISERQAGSPLHF.

This sequence joins TRBV28 and TRBJ2-3; 14 nucleotides match TRBD2. The CDR3 contains 17 residues. V gave up 2 bases and J gave up 10 bases; unmatched junction bases: 11. Germline V lookup: CDR1 MDHEN, CDR2 SYDVKM. Written as DNA, the CDR3 is TGTGCCAGCAGTTTAACCGGGACTAGCGGGAGACGAGGGGCGCAGTATTTT. Translating gives CASSLTGTSGRRGAQYF.